The clone carrying this T cell receptor beta chain came up a few times. The antigen remains unidentified. The data derive from a study of identical twins. TCRdb re-analysed the 5' RACE reads in MiXCR, keeping a single row per CDR3 protein. The repertoire consists of around 680,000 distinct CDR3 sequences, with over 8.5% occurring once and the leading ten covering roughly 0.97%. Broader study findings: The study found excess low generation probability among twin-shared out-of-frame alpha sequences. Within cord blood, abundant beta clonotypes carried fewer insertions, but memory repertoires showed no such trend.

Healthy Caucasians made up all donors. V dropped 0 bases and J dropped 4; count of bases not matched to a gene: 1. The V gene's germline CDR1 is SGDLS and CDR2 YYNGEE. The length of the CDR3 is 15 residues. These data also featured in a second study, about yellow fever vaccine responses in identical twins. This second report adds: Twin vaccine T cell responses reportedly seemed partly convergent, partly personalized.

Sequencing input: PBMCs. The chain has TRBV9 and TRBJ2-2; the match to TRBD2 covers 9 bases. The source is a woman younger than 30 in good health. CDR3 coding DNA: TGTGCCAGCAGCGTAGGCGGGGGGGCCACCGGGGAGCTGTTTTTT. It codes for CASSVGGGATGELFF. The whole variable domain, filled in from reference TRBV9 and TRBJ2-2, reads DSGVTQTPKHLITATGQRVTLRCSPRSGDLSVYWYQQSLDQGLQFLIQYYNGEERAKGNILERFSAQQFPDLHSELNLSSLELGDSALYFCASSVGGGATGELFFGEGSRLTVL.